A selection of T cell receptor beta chains follows, all from one sample in a study of regulatory T cells in long-lasting Graves disease. TCRdb re-analysed the multiplex PCR reads in MiXCR, keeping a single row per CDR3 protein. The table shows 700,000 or so distinct CDR3 sequences, with 30% occurring only once. The source was peripheral blood mononuclear cells (PBMCs), collected when the disease was refractory, from a patient treated with antithyroid drugs. These receptors originate from a female donor with Graves disease. The CDR3 runs from the conserved cysteine through the conserved F or W. The D gene is left open where the match is weak. Clone size, where shown, is once, few, many, or a class for clones that have expanded.

d_gene: .
len: 14
abundance: many
v_gene: TRBV12-3/TRBV12-4
j_gene: TRBJ1-2
CDR3aa: CASTVAGANYGYTF
CDR3nt: TGTGCCAGCACCGTTGCAGGGGCTAACTATGGCTACACCTTC

d_gene: .
len: 14
abundance: .
v_gene: TRBV12-3/TRBV12-4
j_gene: TRBJ1-2
CDR3aa: CASRPTGINYGYTF
CDR3nt: TGTGCCAGCAGGCCTACAGGAATAAACTATGGCTACACCTTC

d_gene: TRBD1
len: 15
abundance: few
v_gene: TRBV29-1
j_gene: TRBJ2-5
CDR3aa: CSVAGTALGWETQYF
CDR3nt: TGCAGCGTTGCCGGGACAGCCCTAGGATGGGAGACCCAGTACTTC

d_gene: TRBD2
len: 15
abundance: .
v_gene: TRBV29-1
j_gene: TRBJ2-1
CDR3aa: CSVTLTSGAHNEQFF
CDR3nt: TGCAGCGTTACCCTGACTAGCGGAGCTCACAATGAGCAGTTCTTC

d_gene: .
len: 14
abundance: .
v_gene: TRBV3-1
j_gene: TRBJ2-7
CDR3aa: CASSQRGRTYEQYF
CDR3nt: TGTGCCAGCAGCCAAAGGGGCAGAACCTACGAGCAGTACTTC

d_gene: .
len: 14
abundance: few
v_gene: TRBV4-1
j_gene: TRBJ1-4
CDR3aa: CASSTGTTVEKLFF
CDR3nt: TGCGCCAGCAGCACCGGGACAACGGTTGAAAAACTGTTTTTT

d_gene: TRBD2
len: 14
abundance: few
v_gene: TRBV29-1
j_gene: TRBJ2-2
CDR3aa: CSVGLARNTGELFF
CDR3nt: TGCAGCGTGGGACTAGCGAGGAACACCGGGGAGCTGTTTTTT

d_gene: .
len: 16
abundance: few
v_gene: TRBV11-2
j_gene: TRBJ1-2
CDR3aa: CASSYLLGSRIDGYTF
CDR3nt: TGTGCCAGCAGCTACCTTTTGGGGTCCCGAATAGATGGCTACACCTTC

d_gene: .
len: 13
abundance: many
v_gene: TRBV11-1
j_gene: TRBJ1-2
CDR3aa: CASSLVAGAGYTF
CDR3nt: TGTGCCAGCAGCTTAGTCGCAGGCGCTGGCTACACCTTC

d_gene: .
len: 14
abundance: .
v_gene: TRBV5-1
j_gene: TRBJ1-5
CDR3aa: CASSLGEFDQPQHF
CDR3nt: TGCGCCAGCAGCTTGGGGGAGTTCGATCAGCCCCAGCATTTT

d_gene: .
len: 18
abundance: .
v_gene: TRBV9
j_gene: TRBJ1-1
CDR3aa: CASTPLGSPGGLRTEAFF
CDR3nt: TGTGCCAGCACCCCGTTGGGGAGTCCAGGCGGATTAAGGACTGAAGCTTTCTTT

d_gene: .
len: 15
abundance: .
v_gene: TRBV7-3
j_gene: TRBJ1-1
CDR3aa: CASSQGGPGGTEAFF
CDR3nt: TGTGCCAGCAGCCAAGGTGGGCCCGGGGGCACTGAAGCTTTCTTT

d_gene: .
len: 14
abundance: .
v_gene: TRBV19
j_gene: TRBJ1-4
CDR3aa: CASSITATNEKLFF
CDR3nt: TGTGCCAGTAGTATTACCGCAACTAATGAAAAACTGTTTTTT

d_gene: .
len: 14
abundance: .
v_gene: TRBV6-1
j_gene: TRBJ1-4
CDR3aa: CASTEFLRNEKLFF
CDR3nt: TGTGCCAGCACTGAGTTCCTGCGCAATGAAAAACTGTTTTTT

d_gene: TRBD2
len: 15
abundance: .
v_gene: TRBV5-1
j_gene: TRBJ2-7
CDR3aa: CASSTSREGRSEQHF
CDR3nt: TGCGCCAGCTCTACCTCACGGGAGGGCAGATCGGAGCAGCACTTC

d_gene: .
len: 13
abundance: .
v_gene: TRBV20-1
j_gene: TRBJ1-1
CDR3aa: CSARNTRQSEAFF
CDR3nt: TGCAGTGCTAGAAACACCCGACAGTCCGAAGCTTTCTTT

d_gene: TRBD1
len: 13
abundance: many
v_gene: TRBV6-2/TRBV6-3
j_gene: TRBJ1-2
CDR3aa: CASSRDSNYGYTF
CDR3nt: TGTGCCAGCAGTCGGGACAGTAACTATGGCTACACCTTC

d_gene: .
len: 14
abundance: many
v_gene: TRBV28
j_gene: TRBJ1-5
CDR3aa: CASSLSPGLQPQHF
CDR3nt: TGTGCCAGCAGTTTATCACCAGGGCTGCAGCCCCAGCATTTT

d_gene: TRBD1
len: 18
abundance: few
v_gene: TRBV19
j_gene: TRBJ1-2
CDR3aa: CASSSPGQGAGINYGYTF
CDR3nt: TGTGCCAGTAGTTCCCCGGGACAGGGGGCAGGTATCAACTATGGCTACACCTTC

d_gene: .
len: 13
abundance: .
v_gene: TRBV7-8
j_gene: TRBJ1-1
CDR3aa: CASSYPGRAEAFF
CDR3nt: TGTGCCAGCAGCTACCCCGGGAGGGCTGAAGCTTTCTTT

d_gene: TRBD2
len: 14
abundance: .
v_gene: TRBV20-1
j_gene: TRBJ2-5
CDR3aa: CSASPSGFQETQYF
CDR3nt: TGCAGTGCTAGCCCTAGCGGGTTCCAAGAGACCCAGTACTTC

d_gene: TRBD1
len: 15
abundance: many
v_gene: TRBV2
j_gene: TRBJ2-4
CDR3aa: CASRGQGAPKNIQYF
CDR3nt: TGTGCCAGCAGAGGGCAGGGGGCACCCAAAAACATTCAGTACTTC

d_gene: .
len: 14
abundance: few
v_gene: TRBV6-1
j_gene: TRBJ1-1
CDR3aa: CASSQLGPNTEAFF
CDR3nt: TGTGCCAGCAGCCAGCTGGGACCGAACACTGAAGCTTTCTTT

d_gene: .
len: 15
abundance: few
v_gene: TRBV5-6
j_gene: TRBJ1-3
CDR3aa: CASSGGLRSGNTIYF
CDR3nt: TGTGCCAGCAGCGGGGGACTGCGCTCTGGAAACACCATATATTTT

d_gene: TRBD2
len: 22
abundance: few
v_gene: TRBV7-3
j_gene: TRBJ2-2
CDR3aa: CASSFGFGAWTSGTRGTGELFF
CDR3nt: TGTGCCAGCAGCTTTGGTTTCGGTGCGTGGACTAGCGGGACCCGCGGCACCGGGGAGCTGTTTTTT

d_gene: .
len: 14
abundance: .
v_gene: TRBV14
j_gene: TRBJ1-4
CDR3aa: CASSQGAGAEKLFF
CDR3nt: TGTGCCAGCAGCCAAGGGGCAGGAGCTGAAAAACTGTTTTTT

d_gene: TRBD1
len: 15
abundance: once
v_gene: TRBV28
j_gene: TRBJ1-2
CDR3aa: CASSLRGQGNYGYTF
CDR3nt: TGTGCCAGCAGTTTAAGGGGACAGGGGAACTATGGCTACACCTTC

d_gene: TRBD2
len: 14
abundance: .
v_gene: TRBV27
j_gene: TRBJ2-7
CDR3aa: CASSPGTRMYEQYF
CDR3nt: TGTGCCAGCAGTCCCGGGACTAGGATGTACGAGCAGTACTTC

d_gene: .
len: 16
abundance: .
v_gene: TRBV12-3/TRBV12-4
j_gene: TRBJ1-4
CDR3aa: CASSLGRGGTNEKLFF
CDR3nt: TGTGCCAGCAGTTTAGGGAGGGGCGGTACTAATGAAAAACTGTTTTTT

d_gene: .
len: 15
abundance: .
v_gene: TRBV30
j_gene: TRBJ1-1
CDR3aa: CAWGPGGTGNTEAFF
CDR3nt: TGTGCCTGGGGTCCGGGGGGCACTGGGAACACTGAAGCTTTCTTT

d_gene: .
len: 13
abundance: .
v_gene: TRBV2
j_gene: TRBJ2-5
CDR3aa: CASNRHLQETQYF
CDR3nt: TGTGCCAGCAATCGGCATCTACAAGAGACCCAGTACTTC

d_gene: .
len: 15
abundance: few
v_gene: TRBV7-9
j_gene: TRBJ1-2
CDR3aa: CASSLGQTLLYGYTF
CDR3nt: TGTGCCAGCAGCCTAGGACAGACCTTGCTCTATGGCTACACCTTC

d_gene: TRBD1
len: 13
abundance: many
v_gene: TRBV2
j_gene: TRBJ1-1
CDR3aa: CASRTGGKTEAFF
CDR3nt: TGTGCCAGCAGAACAGGGGGGAAGACTGAAGCTTTCTTT

d_gene: .
len: 15
abundance: few
v_gene: TRBV5-1
j_gene: TRBJ2-7
CDR3aa: CASSSRDQVQYEQYF
CDR3nt: TGCGCCAGCAGCAGCCGGGACCAGGTCCAGTACGAGCAGTACTTC

d_gene: .
len: 15
abundance: .
v_gene: TRBV7-2
j_gene: TRBJ1-4
CDR3aa: CASSPPGRLNEKLFF
CDR3nt: TGTGCCAGCAGCCCTCCGGGACGGCTTAATGAAAAACTGTTTTTT

d_gene: .
len: 14
abundance: many
v_gene: TRBV28
j_gene: TRBJ1-5
CDR3aa: CASHNMGLHQPQHF
CDR3nt: TGTGCCAGCCACAACATGGGTCTGCACCAGCCCCAGCATTTT

d_gene: .
len: 13
abundance: .
v_gene: TRBV20-1
j_gene: TRBJ1-2
CDR3aa: CSAGRGSGYGYAF
CDR3nt: TGCAGTGCTGGGCGCGGCTCGGGCTATGGCTACGCCTTC

d_gene: .
len: 14
abundance: few
v_gene: TRBV18
j_gene: TRBJ2-7
CDR3aa: CASSRTQGSYEQYF
CDR3nt: TGTGCCAGCTCGAGAACACAGGGTTCTTACGAGCAGTACTTC

d_gene: TRBD2
len: 13
abundance: .
v_gene: TRBV12-3/TRBV12-4
j_gene: TRBJ2-1
CDR3aa: CASNPGLASEQFF
CDR3nt: TGTGCCAGCAACCCGGGACTAGCTTCTGAGCAGTTCTTC

d_gene: .
len: 18
abundance: .
v_gene: TRBV28
j_gene: TRBJ2-7
CDR3aa: CASSLRGIRRDYIYEQYF
CDR3nt: TGTGCCAGCAGTTTAAGGGGGATAAGGCGGGACTACATCTACGAGCAGTACTTC

d_gene: .
len: 15
abundance: .
v_gene: TRBV7-3
j_gene: TRBJ2-7
CDR3aa: CASSFRAGRSYEQYF
CDR3nt: TGTGCCAGCAGCTTTCGTGCGGGGCGCTCCTACGAGCAGTACTTC

d_gene: .
len: 13
abundance: few
v_gene: TRBV5-1
j_gene: TRBJ1-2
CDR3aa: CASSDPPNYGYTF
CDR3nt: TGCGCCAGCAGCGATCCGCCTAATTATGGCTACACCTTC

d_gene: TRBD1
len: 14
abundance: .
v_gene: TRBV29-1
j_gene: TRBJ2-7
CDR3aa: CSVAYRGRNYEQYF
CDR3nt: TGCAGCGTCGCCTACAGGGGGAGGAACTACGAGCAGTACTTC

d_gene: TRBD1
len: 14
abundance: few
v_gene: TRBV6-1
j_gene: TRBJ2-2
CDR3aa: CASYRGRDTGELFF
CDR3nt: TGTGCCAGCTACAGGGGGCGCGACACCGGGGAGCTGTTTTTT

d_gene: TRBD2
len: 17
abundance: .
v_gene: TRBV29-1
j_gene: TRBJ2-5
CDR3aa: CSVERAVPGLAGETQYF
CDR3nt: TGCAGCGTTGAAAGGGCGGTCCCGGGACTAGCTGGGGAGACCCAGTACTTC

d_gene: TRBD1
len: 15
abundance: .
v_gene: TRBV19
j_gene: TRBJ1-2
CDR3aa: CASSIGQGGGDGYTF
CDR3nt: TGTGCCAGTAGTATTGGACAGGGAGGGGGAGACGGCTACACCTTC

d_gene: .
len: 15
abundance: .
v_gene: TRBV11-2
j_gene: TRBJ1-3
CDR3aa: CASSSDGFSGNTIYF
CDR3nt: TGTGCCAGCAGCTCCGACGGATTCTCTGGAAACACCATATATTTT

d_gene: .
len: 14
abundance: .
v_gene: TRBV10-3
j_gene: TRBJ1-1
CDR3aa: CAISAYTGNTEAFF
CDR3nt: TGTGCCATCAGTGCATATACAGGGAACACTGAAGCTTTCTTT

d_gene: .
len: 11
abundance: many
v_gene: TRBV10-2
j_gene: TRBJ2-5
CDR3aa: CASRQGETQYF
CDR3nt: TGCGCCAGCAGGCAAGGCGAGACCCAGTACTTC

d_gene: .
len: 14
abundance: .
v_gene: TRBV5-1
j_gene: TRBJ1-1
CDR3aa: CASSLGTRHTEAFF
CDR3nt: TGCGCCAGCAGCTTGGGCACCAGACACACTGAAGCTTTCTTT

d_gene: TRBD2
len: 15
abundance: .
v_gene: TRBV12-3/TRBV12-4
j_gene: TRBJ2-1
CDR3aa: CASSTSGRAHNEQFF
CDR3nt: TGTGCCAGCAGCACAAGCGGGAGGGCCCACAATGAGCAGTTCTTC

d_gene: .
len: 12
abundance: few
v_gene: TRBV28
j_gene: TRBJ1-1
CDR3aa: CATQGGSPEAFF
CDR3nt: TGTGCCACCCAGGGAGGGAGCCCTGAAGCTTTCTTT

d_gene: .
len: 15
abundance: .
v_gene: TRBV12-3/TRBV12-4
j_gene: TRBJ1-1
CDR3aa: CASSLNGAQTTEAFF
CDR3nt: TGTGCCAGCAGCCTTAATGGGGCTCAGACCACTGAAGCTTTCTTT

d_gene: TRBD2
len: 15
abundance: .
v_gene: TRBV6-9
j_gene: TRBJ2-7
CDR3aa: CASSYVASGIGQQYF
CDR3nt: TGTGCCAGCAGTTATGTGGCTAGCGGGATTGGACAGCAGTACTTC